The sequence of this TCR beta chain was determined in a study of blood T cells in healthy people across ages. Each sample used at least 6.5 million PBMCs. Primed by a sample-barcoded 5' primer and a J-beta primer mix, a second PCR proceeded for about 6 to 12 cycles. A template-switch adaptor that had 12 random nucleotides put a tag on each cDNA molecule. TCRdb itself ran the 5' RACE reads through MiXCR, one entry per CDR3 protein. The repertoire consists of around 1.5 million distinct CDR3 sequences, with 40% to 50% occurring once and the leading ten covering less than 8%. CDR1 is SGHRS and CDR2 is YFSETQ in the germline V gene. V shed 0 bases and J shed 11 bases, with 12 bases lying between them. The CDR3 has 12 amino acids.

This receptor was identified in a woman aged 18-30 years in good health. The chain links TRBV5-1 to TRBJ2-7; D not resolved. Input material: blood. The CDR3 coding sequence is TGCGCCAGCAGCTTGGGGGATCGCCCTAAGTACTTC. Translating gives CASSLGDRPKYF.